This T cell receptor (beta chain) was identified in a study of cytomegalovirus exposure and HLA in healthy donors. Study information: Among 398 genotyped donors, around 77% fell in the Caucasian-associated ancestry cluster.

CDR3 size: 15 residues. The ends were cut back, 4 bases at V and 4 bases at J, with 15 bases in the middle. Looked up from germline, CDR1 is MNHEY and CDR2 is SVGAGI. Researchers ran the PCR with 60 Vbeta and 13 Jbeta primers. Repertoires were generated with immunoSEQ multiplex PCR, while TCRdb's copy carries only in-frame clones and drops some. The profile covers under 200,000 clones, with 87% appearing a single time and 1.1% taken by the ten largest. Unrecorded immune exposures were likely, despite nominal health at sampling. This clonotype originated in a boy aged 2 to 9 in good health and CMV-seronegative. The chain couples TRBV6-5 to TRBJ2-3; no clear D. The sample comprised PBMCs. This CDR3 is CASSLVPEASDTQYF. In DNA, the CDR3 is TGTGCCAGCAGTTTAGTCCCCGAAGCTTCAGATACGCAGTATTTT.